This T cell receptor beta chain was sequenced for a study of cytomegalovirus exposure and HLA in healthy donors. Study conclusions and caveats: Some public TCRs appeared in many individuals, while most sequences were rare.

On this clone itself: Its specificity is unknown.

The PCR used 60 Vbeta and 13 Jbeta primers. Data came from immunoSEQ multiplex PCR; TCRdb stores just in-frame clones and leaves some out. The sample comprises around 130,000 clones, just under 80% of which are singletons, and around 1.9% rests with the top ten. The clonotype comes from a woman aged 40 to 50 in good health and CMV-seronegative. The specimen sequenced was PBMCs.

CDR3 DNA sequence: TGTGCCAGCTCTCAGACTAGCACGTACACAGATACGCAGTATTTT. Its translation is CASSQTSTYTDTQYF. J is TRBJ2-3 and V is TRBV27, with 7 bases fitting TRBD2. V lost 8 bases to trimming and J lost 2 bases; unmatched junction nucleotides: 10. Looked up from germline, CDR1 is MNHEY and CDR2 is SMNVEV (reference sequence). CDR3 size: 15 residues.